Listed below are T cell receptor beta chains from one sample, sequenced in a study of T-cell reconstitution after alpha-beta-depleted transplantation in children. TCRdb re-called the PCR reads through MiXCR, storing one row per CDR3 protein. The sample consists of some 350,000 distinct CDR3 sequences, roughly 15% of them appearing once. This sample comprised PBMCs, mostly from graft donor cells, obtained 360 days after TCRalphabeta/CD19-depleted stem cell transplant. The receptors come from a male patient aged 2 to 9 who had a stem cell transplant for acute lymphoblastic leukemia, so the T cells may come from the graft donor. Each CDR3 is given with its conserved first and last residue. D genes are given only for firm matches. Clone sizes are given selectively: once, few, many, or a class where the clone is expanded.

d_gene: NA
j_gene: TRBJ2-5
abundance: NA
v_gene: TRBV11-2
CDR3aa: CASSLGGTPETQYF
CDR3nt: TGTGCCAGCAGCTTAGGAGGGACACCAGAGACCCAGTACTTC

d_gene: NA
j_gene: TRBJ1-4
abundance: NA
v_gene: TRBV12-3/TRBV12-4
CDR3aa: CASSLAGVSEKLFF
CDR3nt: TGTGCCAGCAGTTTGGCAGGGGTTAGCGAAAAACTGTTTTTT

d_gene: TRBD2
j_gene: TRBJ2-3
abundance: NA
v_gene: TRBV12-3/TRBV12-4
CDR3aa: CASSLELAGGGDTQYF
CDR3nt: TGTGCCAGCAGTTTAGAACTAGCGGGGGGGGGAGATACGCAGTATTTT

d_gene: NA
j_gene: TRBJ2-5
abundance: few
v_gene: TRBV29-1
CDR3aa: CSVGEYSAAQYF
CDR3nt: TGCAGCGTTGGAGAGTACTCCGCCGCCCAGTACTTC

d_gene: NA
j_gene: TRBJ2-2
abundance: NA
v_gene: TRBV6-5
CDR3aa: CASSYGLGVGELFF
CDR3nt: TGTGCCAGCAGTTACGGGCTAGGGGTCGGGGAGCTGTTTTTT

d_gene: NA
j_gene: TRBJ1-1
abundance: few
v_gene: TRBV12-3/TRBV12-4
CDR3aa: CASSLGLGNTEAFF
CDR3nt: TGTGCCAGCAGTTTAGGGCTTGGGAACACTGAAGCTTTCTTT

d_gene: NA
j_gene: TRBJ2-2
abundance: NA
v_gene: TRBV21-1
CDR3aa: CASSKTSGGETAGELFF
CDR3nt: TGTGCCAGCAGCAAGACTAGCGGCGGGGAGACGGCCGGGGAGCTGTTTTTT

d_gene: TRBD2
j_gene: TRBJ2-3
abundance: NA
v_gene: TRBV29-1
CDR3aa: CSVALGGRTDTQYF
CDR3nt: TGCAGCGTTGCTCTGGGGGGGAGGACAGATACGCAGTATTTT

d_gene: NA
j_gene: TRBJ2-7
abundance: few
v_gene: TRBV29-1
CDR3aa: CSAEGGSYEQYF
CDR3nt: TGCAGCGCCGAGGGAGGCTCCTACGAGCAGTACTTC

d_gene: TRBD2
j_gene: TRBJ2-5
abundance: NA
v_gene: TRBV5-1
CDR3aa: CASSSLWGSGSVETQYF
CDR3nt: TGCGCCAGCAGCTCCCTGTGGGGTAGCGGGAGTGTTGAGACCCAGTACTTC

d_gene: NA
j_gene: TRBJ2-1
abundance: NA
v_gene: TRBV18
CDR3aa: CASSPNWETRPSSYNEQFF
CDR3nt: TGTGCCAGCTCACCTAATTGGGAGACTAGGCCGAGCTCCTACAATGAGCAGTTCTTC

d_gene: TRBD1
j_gene: TRBJ2-4
abundance: NA
v_gene: TRBV6-2/TRBV6-3
CDR3aa: CASSYPRDRGLLAKNIQYF
CDR3nt: TGTGCCAGCAGTTACCCCCGGGACAGGGGGCTACTAGCCAAAAACATTCAGTACTTC

d_gene: TRBD2
j_gene: TRBJ2-3
abundance: NA
v_gene: TRBV6-5
CDR3aa: CASSYAGASYTQYF
CDR3nt: TGTGCCAGCAGTTACGCGGGAGCGTCATATACGCAGTATTTT

d_gene: NA
j_gene: TRBJ1-5
abundance: NA
v_gene: TRBV7-9
CDR3aa: CASSYGDSNQPQHF
CDR3nt: TGTGCCAGCAGCTACGGCGATAGCAATCAGCCCCAGCATTTT

d_gene: NA
j_gene: TRBJ1-2
abundance: NA
v_gene: TRBV29-1
CDR3aa: CSVEGRNYGYTF
CDR3nt: TGCAGCGTTGAGGGGCGCAACTATGGCTACACCTTC

d_gene: TRBD1
j_gene: TRBJ2-1
abundance: NA
v_gene: TRBV20-1
CDR3aa: CSAREGGGQGTYNEQFF
CDR3nt: TGCAGTGCTAGAGAGGGGGGCGGACAGGGGACCTACAATGAGCAGTTCTTC

d_gene: TRBD2
j_gene: TRBJ2-1
abundance: few
v_gene: TRBV7-8
CDR3aa: CASSLALVGTSGKAYNEQFF
CDR3nt: TGTGCCAGCAGCTTAGCGCTAGTCGGGACTAGCGGGAAGGCCTACAATGAGCAGTTCTTC

d_gene: NA
j_gene: TRBJ2-3
abundance: few
v_gene: TRBV6-6
CDR3aa: CASSYANTQYF
CDR3nt: TGTGCCAGCAGTTACGCAAATACGCAGTATTTT

d_gene: NA
j_gene: TRBJ2-1
abundance: NA
v_gene: TRBV20-1
CDR3aa: CSARYLGNNEQFF
CDR3nt: TGCAGTGCTAGGTACCTCGGCAACAATGAGCAGTTCTTC

d_gene: NA
j_gene: TRBJ2-5
abundance: NA
v_gene: TRBV28
CDR3aa: CASRSYRETETQYF
CDR3nt: TGTGCCAGCAGATCTTACAGGGAGACAGAGACCCAGTACTTC

d_gene: NA
j_gene: TRBJ1-2
abundance: few
v_gene: TRBV4-1
CDR3aa: CASSHRTEPPNYGYTF
CDR3nt: TGCGCCAGCAGCCACCGGACCGAACCGCCTAACTATGGCTACACCTTC

d_gene: TRBD1
j_gene: TRBJ2-2
abundance: NA
v_gene: TRBV10-3
CDR3aa: CARTGDTVGELFF
CDR3nt: TGTGCCAGGACAGGGGATACGGTCGGGGAGCTGTTTTTT

d_gene: NA
j_gene: TRBJ2-5
abundance: NA
v_gene: TRBV12-3/TRBV12-4
CDR3aa: CASQEVGVGETQYF
CDR3nt: TGTGCCAGCCAGGAAGTAGGGGTAGGGGAGACCCAGTACTTC

d_gene: NA
j_gene: TRBJ2-1
abundance: NA
v_gene: TRBV5-1
CDR3aa: CASSLAAAPSYNEQFF
CDR3nt: TGCGCCAGCAGCTTGGCGGCGGCCCCATCATACAATGAGCAGTTCTTC

d_gene: NA
j_gene: TRBJ2-7
abundance: NA
v_gene: TRBV18
CDR3aa: CASSPAVASFPHEQYF
CDR3nt: TGTGCCAGCTCACCCGCGGTGGCTAGTTTCCCCCACGAGCAGTACTTC

d_gene: TRBD1
j_gene: TRBJ2-4
abundance: NA
v_gene: TRBV20-1
CDR3aa: CSARDPPEDRVGIQYF
CDR3nt: TGCAGTGCTAGAGACCCCCCCGAAGACAGGGTGGGCATTCAGTACTTC

d_gene: NA
j_gene: TRBJ1-2
abundance: NA
v_gene: TRBV7-9
CDR3aa: CASSSTWEGRSGYGYTF
CDR3nt: TGTGCCAGCAGCTCTACGTGGGAGGGGAGATCGGGTTATGGCTACACCTTC

d_gene: NA
j_gene: TRBJ2-7
abundance: NA
v_gene: TRBV7-9
CDR3aa: CASSGLGSSYEQYF
CDR3nt: TGTGCCAGCAGCGGGCTGGGTAGCTCCTACGAGCAGTACTTC

d_gene: TRBD2
j_gene: TRBJ2-3
abundance: few
v_gene: TRBV6-2/TRBV6-3
CDR3aa: CASSYPGTSGRPSTDTQYF
CDR3nt: TGTGCCAGCAGTTACCCCGGGACTAGCGGGAGGCCAAGCACAGATACGCAGTATTTT

d_gene: TRBD2
j_gene: TRBJ2-1
abundance: NA
v_gene: TRBV6-2/TRBV6-3
CDR3aa: CASSYRTSGRGDLYNEQFF
CDR3nt: TGTGCCAGCAGTTACCGGACTAGCGGGAGAGGGGACCTCTACAATGAGCAGTTCTTC

d_gene: TRBD1
j_gene: TRBJ2-7
abundance: few
v_gene: TRBV28
CDR3aa: CASSQTGQWYEQYF
CDR3nt: TGTGCCAGCAGTCAAACGGGACAGTGGTACGAGCAGTACTTC

d_gene: NA
j_gene: TRBJ2-5
abundance: few
v_gene: TRBV7-9
CDR3aa: CASSSSLGVGETQYF
CDR3nt: TGTGCCAGCAGCTCTAGCTTGGGGGTCGGAGAGACCCAGTACTTC

d_gene: NA
j_gene: TRBJ2-3
abundance: few
v_gene: TRBV4-2
CDR3aa: CASNQQGGTDTQYF
CDR3nt: TGTGCCAGCAACCAGCAGGGTGGGACAGATACGCAGTATTTT

d_gene: TRBD2
j_gene: TRBJ2-3
abundance: few
v_gene: TRBV20-1
CDR3aa: CSAIAGTDTQYF
CDR3nt: TGCAGTGCTATAGCGGGAACAGATACGCAGTATTTT